These 21 T cell receptor beta chains were sequenced from one sample in a study of cytomegalovirus exposure and HLA in healthy donors. 60 Vbeta and 13 Jbeta primers were used in PCR. The protocol was immunoSEQ multiplex PCR, while the TCRdb copy is restricted to in-frame clones and leaves out a portion. The repertoire holds roughly 110,000 clones, with over 75% as singletons. Specimen: PBMCs. Receptor source: a woman aged 25 to 39 in good health and CMV-seropositive.

The genes are TRBV2 and TRBJ1-3; 7 bases match TRBD1. The CDR3 runs 14 residues. Germline CDR1 reads SNHLY; CDR2 reads FYNNEI. J lost 4 bases, V lost 6 bases, and 6 bases had no gene match. The CDR3 sequence: CASRATGTGNTIYF. The CDR3 coding sequence is TGTGCCAGCAGGGCGACAGGGACCGGAAACACCATATATTTT.

The rearrangement links TRBV4-1 to TRBJ2-5; TRBD2 is a possible D gene (6 bases). The CDR3 consists of 17 residues. Trimming removed 1 base from V and 4 bases from J, with 19 bases in between. CDR1 is MGHRA and CDR2 is YSYEKL in the germline V gene. CDR3 nucleotide sequence: TGCGCCAGCAGCCAAGGTCGTGAGGGACTTCCAGGAGAGACCCAGTACTTC. It specifies CASSQGREGLPGETQYF.

V is TRBV5-1 and J is TRBJ2-1, with TRBD2 identical over 12 bases. Unmatched junction bases numbered 10, after V lost 0 bases and J lost 3 bases. This CDR3 region has 19 residues. CDR1 and CDR2 (germline): SGHRS, YFSETQ. The CDR3 is CASSLVPSGRAGGYNEQFF. In nucleotides, the CDR3 is TGCGCCAGCAGCTTGGTCCCTAGCGGGAGGGCCGGGGGCTACAATGAGCAGTTCTTC. The entire variable domain, with the rest obtained from reference TRBV5-1 and TRBJ2-1, is as follows: KAGVTQTPRYLIKTRGQQVTLSCSPISGHRSVSWYQQTPGQGLQFLFEYFSETQRNKGNFPGRFSGRQFSNSRSEMNVSTLELGDSALYLCASSLVPSGRAGGYNEQFFGPGTRLTVL.

The J gene is TRBJ1-1, the V gene TRBV6-1; D might be TRBD1 (5 bases). The CDR3 extends over 13 amino acids. Germline CDR1 reads MNHNS; CDR2 reads SASEGT. The V gene lost 7 bases and the J gene lost 10 bases, with 19 bases spanning the gap. The CDR3 DNA sequence: TGTGCCAGCAACCCGGCGACAGAGCTCGGAGCTTTCTTT. Amino acids: CASNPATELGAFF.

This clone was picked up one time. CDR3 in amino acids: CASSSSTGQNNSPLHF. The CDR3 coding sequence is TGCGCCAGCAGCTCCTCGACGGGACAGAATAATTCACCCCTCCACTTT. The rearrangement joins TRBV5-1 to TRBJ1-6, with TRBD1 matching 7 bases. Germline CDR1 is SGHRS and CDR2 is YFSETQ. The CDR3 is 16 amino acids. With 3 bases clipped from V and 5 bases from J, the junction kept 8 bases outside the gene matches.

This clone is a singleton in its sample. This CDR3 is CSAREWPEAFF. CDR3 DNA sequence: TGCAGTGCTAGAGAATGGCCTGAAGCTTTCTTT. The rearrangement uses TRBV20-1 and TRBJ1-1; D gene ambiguous. The germline V and J ends were trimmed by 0 bases and 6 bases, with 5 bases remaining between them. Germline-derived CDR1 and CDR2 are DFQATT and SNEGSKA (reference sequence). The CDR3 runs 11 residues.

This rearrangement joins TRBV6-1 to TRBJ2-7; a possible D gene is TRBD1 (6 bases). V was pared by 5 bases and J by 0 bases, with 11 bases between. The CDR3 is made up of 14 amino acids. Germline CDR1 MNHNS, CDR2 SASEGT. As DNA, the CDR3 is TGTGCCAGCAGTCCAGGGGTTGGCTCCTACGAGCAGTACTTC. As protein: CASSPGVGSYEQYF.

This clone was seen a handful of times. The rearrangement joins TRBV6-1 to TRBJ2-7; 10 nucleotides align to TRBD1. Trimming at V came to 7 bases and at J to 2 bases, leaving 5 bases not matched to a gene. Looked up from germline, CDR1 is MNHNS and CDR2 is SASEGT. CDR3 length equals 14 residues. Written as DNA, the CDR3 is TGTGCCAGCATCGGGACAGGGGAAGCCTACGAGCAGTACTTC. As protein: CASIGTGEAYEQYF.

The rearrangement joins TRBV18 to TRBJ2-1, with 10 positions matching TRBD2. V was clipped by 3 bases and J by 7 bases; unmatched bases: 3. The CDR3 covers 14 residues. CDR1 and CDR2 (germline): KGHSH, LQKENI. The CDR3 loop is CASSPPSGGNEQFF. CDR3 DNA sequence: TGTGCCAGCTCACCCCCTAGCGGGGGAAATGAGCAGTTCTTC.

The rearrangement links TRBV30 to TRBJ1-4; the D gene is possibly TRBD1 (5 bases). CDR1 and CDR2 (germline): GTSNPN, SVGIG (reference sequence). This CDR3 has 16 residues. V shed 1 base and J shed 0 bases, with 12 bases lying between them. The CDR3 nucleotides read TGTGCCTGGAGTGCGTCTAGGACATCAACTAATGAAAAACTGTTTTTT. Amino acids: CAWSASRTSTNEKLFF.

The chain combines TRBV30 with TRBJ2-5; D might be TRBD1 (6 bases). The DNA end lines up better with TRBJ2-7; the J call may be wrong. From germline, CDR1 is GTSNPN and CDR2 SVGIG (reference sequence). The CDR3 sequence is 14 residues long. The CDR3 DNA sequence: TGTGCCTGGAGTTTCAGGGGAAGGGCCTACGAGCAGTACTTC. It translates to CAWSFRGRAYEQYF.

This rearrangement joins TRBV5-1 to TRBJ1-1, with 9 bases matching TRBD1. This CDR3 is 14 amino acids long. The germline V gene has CDR1 SGHRS and CDR2 YFSETQ. V gave up 4 bases and J gave up 5 bases; unmatched junction bases: 6. The CDR3 bases are TGCGCCAGCAGCCTGGGACAGGGAGGAACTGAAGCTTTCTTT. Protein sequence: CASSLGQGGTEAFF.

This clone occurred once. The V and J genes are TRBV6-5 and TRBJ2-5, with TRBD2 matching 11 bases. The J call is doubtful: the DNA matches TRBJ2-7 better. Looked up from germline, CDR1 is MNHEY and CDR2 is SVGAGI. The CDR3 has 14 amino acids. CDR3 protein: CASTKPGLAGEQYF. In nucleotides, the CDR3 is TGTGCCAGCACCAAACCCGGACTAGCGGGCGAGCAGTACTTC.

Note on this clone: Within the sample, other DNA sequences also encode this same CDR3. In nucleotides, the CDR3 is TGTGCCAGCAGCTTGGTGGCGGGAGGAAGGGAGACCCAGTACTTC. It translates to CASSLVAGGRETQYF. The genes are TRBV5-6 and TRBJ2-5; 8 bases map to TRBD2. The CDR3 consists of 15 residues. V lost 0 bases to trimming and J lost 5 bases; unmatched junction nucleotides: 6. Germline V lookup: CDR1 SGHDT, CDR2 YYEEEE.

V is TRBV6-5 and J is TRBJ1-6; D is ambiguous. V lost 8 bases, J lost 5 bases, and 13 bases lay in between. The CDR3 is 14 residues long. From germline, CDR1 is MNHEY and CDR2 SVGAGI. The CDR3 region has the DNA TGTGCCAGCCAAGGAGGGCGGAATAATTCACCCCTCCACTTT. Encoded protein: CASQGGRNNSPLHF.

The table lists this clone with a count of one. The chain is built from TRBV5-4 and TRBJ1-6; D is unclear. The ends were cut back, 6 bases at V and 7 bases at J, with 26 bases in the middle. The CDR3 sequence is 18 residues long. Germline CDR1 and CDR2: SGHNT and YYREEE (reference sequence). CDR3 residues: CASTMKWTAGRENSPLHF. The CDR3 DNA sequence: TGTGCCAGCACTATGAAGTGGACGGCCGGGAGGGAAAATTCACCCCTCCACTTT. Full variable domain (outside the CDR3, taken from reference TRBV5-4 and TRBJ1-6): ETGVTQSPTHLIKTRGQQVTLRCSSQSGHNTVSWYQQALGQGPQFIFQYYREEENGRGNFPPRFSGLQFPNYSSELNVNALELDDSALYLCASTMKWTAGRENSPLHFGNGTRLTVT.

The count of this clone is one. The rearrangement links TRBV25-1 to TRBJ2-7; a possible D gene is TRBD2 (6 bases). The CDR3 consists of 14 residues. V dropped 8 bases and J dropped 2 bases, with 16 bases sitting between them. Germline V CDR1 and CDR2: MGHDK, SYGVNS. This CDR3 reads CASSRDSGAYEQYF. CDR3 in DNA: TGTGCCAGCTCCCGGGACTCAGGAGCCTACGAGCAGTACTTC.

This clone appeared a few times. This chain connects TRBV19 to TRBJ1-5; D not resolved. V was shortened by 0 bases and J by 7 bases, with 19 bases between the two germline ends. The length of the CDR3 is 17 residues. Germline V gives CDR1 LNHDA, CDR2 SQIVND (reference sequence). The CDR3 sequence is CASSIDIGHGEGQPQHF. The CDR3 DNA follows: TGTGCCAGTAGTATAGATATTGGGCACGGGGAGGGCCAGCCCCAGCATTTT. The complete variable domain, with remaining parts taken from reference TRBV19 and TRBJ1-5, reads DGGITQSPKYLFRKEGQNVTLSCEQNLNHDAMYWYRQDPGQGLRLIYYSQIVNDFQKGDIAEGYSVSREKKESFPLTVTSAQKNPTAFYLCASSIDIGHGEGQPQHFGDGTRLSIL.

The gene calls are TRBV9 and TRBJ2-1; D is perhaps TRBD2 (6 bases). There are 16 residues in the CDR3. Trimming took 1 base from V and 2 from J, leaving 13 bases between them. From germline, CDR1 is SGDLS and CDR2 YYNGEE. In nucleotides, the CDR3 is TGTGCCAGCAGCGTATCAGCGGGTCCGGCCTACAATGAGCAGTTCTTC. Encoded protein: CASSVSAGPAYNEQFF.

This clone was seen a single time. The chain carries TRBV19 and TRBJ1-5, with TRBD1 identical over 8 bases. Per germline, CDR1 LNHDA and CDR2 SQIVND (reference sequence). Trimming removed 4 bases from V and 4 bases from J; junction bases left unmatched: 9. CDR3 length: 16 residues. CDR3 residues: CASSRTDRGINQPQHF. The CDR3 coding sequence is TGTGCCAGTAGTAGGACAGACAGGGGTATAAATCAGCCCCAGCATTTT. Complete variable domain (other parts from reference TRBV19 and TRBJ1-5): DGGITQSPKYLFRKEGQNVTLSCEQNLNHDAMYWYRQDPGQGLRLIYYSQIVNDFQKGDIAEGYSVSREKKESFPLTVTSAQKNPTAFYLCASSRTDRGINQPQHFGDGTRLSIL.

The J gene is TRBJ1-2, the V gene TRBV5-4, with a possible D match to TRBD1 (6 bases). Germline V gene lookup returns CDR1 SGHNT and CDR2 YYREEE (reference sequence). CDR3 length: 15 amino acids. Trimming pared 3 bases from V and 8 bases from J, leaving 20 bases between. CDR3: CASSSEDRQWRGYTF. The CDR3 DNA follows: TGTGCCAGCAGCTCGGAGGACAGACAGTGGAGGGGCTACACCTTC. Full variable domain (rest looked up from reference TRBV5-4 and TRBJ1-2): ETGVTQSPTHLIKTRGQQVTLRCSSQSGHNTVSWYQQALGQGPQFIFQYYREEENGRGNFPPRFSGLQFPNYSSELNVNALELDDSALYLCASSSEDRQWRGYTFGSGTRLTVV.